This T cell receptor (beta chain) is from a study of Graves' ophthalmopathy and Graves' hyperthyroidism. Study-level points and caveats: Blood shared most expanded thyroid clonotypes above 0.001 frequency.

V lost 6 bases to trimming and J lost 6 bases; unmatched junction nucleotides: 4. This CDR3 comprises 13 residues. The germline gives CDR1 SNHLY, CDR2 FYNNEI. This clonotype has a handful of counts. Its antigen is undetermined. Newly diagnosed, the hyperthyroidism patients had under 2 months' duration and were aged 18 to 65. Investigators amplified TCR beta CDR3 regions from RNA transcripts. An opening RT-PCR round employed HTBI primers and preceded a second-round multiplex PCR. TCRdb passed the multiplex PCR reads through MiXCR, listing each CDR3 protein once. The data hold 560,000 or so distinct CDR3 sequences, with under 45% observed a single time.

The chain employs TRBV2 and TRBJ2-2, with 7 bases aligning to TRBD2. The TCR originated in an adult man with Graves' hyperthyroidism. The sample consisted of peripheral blood or thyroid tissue (not recorded which). The CDR3 here is CASSVGLAGELFF. The CDR3 DNA follows: TGTGCCAGCAGCGTAGGACTAGCCGGGGAGCTGTTTTTT.